These 27 T cell receptor beta chains originate from one sample sequenced in a study of blood T cell repertoires in COVID-19. Clones were read by immunoSEQ multiplex PCR, and TCRdb kept only the in-frame ones, dropping some. The repertoire holds about 120,000 clones, with under 90% as singletons. The sequencing sample was made of peripheral blood. The origin of the receptors is a man aged 60-69 years with acute or convalescent COVID-19.

This rearrangement joins TRBV3-1 (or the pseudogene TRBV3-2) to TRBJ1-1, with no clear D. Trimming removed 2 bases from V and 0 bases from J, with 13 bases in between. The CDR3 is 16 amino acids. Germline V gives CDR1 LGHDT, CDR2 YNNKEL (reference sequence). The chain's CDR3 is CASSQKERGLNTEAFF. The CDR3 DNA is TGTGCCAGCAGCCAAAAGGAGCGGGGATTGAACACTGAAGCTTTCTTT.

V and J are TRBV10-3 and TRBJ1-3; TRBD1 might be the D (6 bases). Germline CDR1 is ENHRY and CDR2 is SYGVKD. There are 16 residues in the CDR3. The ends were cut back, 1 base at V and 2 bases at J, with 12 bases in the middle. CDR3 DNA: TGTGCCATCAGTGAGTTCTTAGACAGGCCTGGAAACACCATATATTTT. Protein sequence: CAISEFLDRPGNTIYF.

The chain has TRBV18 and TRBJ2-1; 8 nucleotides match TRBD2. The CDR3 length is 13 residues. Germline CDR1 is KGHSH and CDR2 is LQKENI. V was pared by 8 bases and J by 5 bases, with 5 bases of the junction left unmatched. The CDR3 spells CASRAGANNEQFF. The CDR3 DNA reads as TGTGCCAGCCGAGCGGGAGCCAACAATGAGCAGTTCTTC.

This clone was recorded once. The chain recombines TRBV7-2 with TRBJ2-7; D unresolved. Trimming took off 5 bases at V and 0 bases at J, with 8 bases between the two ends. This CDR3 region has 13 residues. Looked up from germline, CDR1 is SGHTA and CDR2 is FQGNSA. CDR3 sequence reads: CASSLPFSYEQYF. The CDR3 DNA follows: TGTGCCAGCAGCCTCCCGTTCTCCTACGAGCAGTACTTC.

The gene calls are TRBV28 and TRBJ1-5; possible D gene TRBD1, 5 bases. Germline loops: CDR1 MDHEN, CDR2 SYDVKM. The ends were cut back, 5 bases at V and 0 bases at J, with 17 bases in the middle. This CDR3 contains 17 residues. DNA for the CDR3: TGTGCCAGCAGTCTCCCACCCGGGGGGGATAGCAATCAGCCCCAGCATTTT. This encodes CASSLPPGGDSNQPQHF.

In this sample, this clone turned up once. V usage is TRBV28 and J usage is TRBJ2-7; D not resolved. Germline V lookup: CDR1 MDHEN, CDR2 SYDVKM. V lost 6 bases and J 6 bases, leaving 15 bases between the germline ends. CDR3 length: 13 residues. Here the CDR3 reads CASSVPFSREQYF. The CDR3, as DNA: TGTGCCAGCAGCGTACCTTTTTCGCGCGAGCAGTACTTC.

This rearrangement joins TRBV19 to TRBJ2-1; possibly TRBD2 for D (6 bases). Trimming shortened V by 10 bases and J by 8 bases, and 21 bases separated the two germline ends. Germline CDR1 and CDR2: LNHDA and SQIVND (reference sequence). The CDR3 sequence is 14 residues long. CDR3 sequence reads: CAIIEAVPGDEQFF. CDR3 coding DNA: TGTGCCATTATCGAGGCTGTACCGGGAGATGAGCAGTTCTTC.

The chain joins TRBV2 to TRBJ2-7; 10 positions match TRBD1. The CDR3 has 15 amino acids. Trimming removed 4 bases from V and 5 bases from J; junction bases left unmatched: 8. The germline V gene encodes CDR1 SNHLY and CDR2 FYNNEI. DNA of the CDR3: TGTGCCAGCAGTGCCCAGGGACAGGGGCTGGACGAGCAGTACTTC. Its protein is CASSAQGQGLDEQYF.

CDR3 protein: CASSGGLASSYNEQFF. As DNA, the CDR3 is TGTGCCAGCTCCGGAGGACTAGCGAGCTCCTACAATGAGCAGTTCTTC. The V and J genes are TRBV3-1 (or the pseudogene TRBV3-2) and TRBJ2-1, with 9 bases identical to TRBD2. There are 16 residues in the CDR3. V was pared by 8 bases and J by 0 bases, with 8 bases of the junction left unmatched. Germline CDR1 is LGHDT and CDR2 is YNNKEL (reference sequence).

This rearrangement joins TRBV19 to TRBJ2-2; 10 bases are shared with TRBD2. Germline lookup yields CDR1 LNHDA and CDR2 SQIVND (reference sequence). V lost 7 bases and J lost 2; bases outside the gene matches: 13. This CDR3 comprises 18 residues. The CDR3 loop is CASNPRRASGSNTGELFF. DNA for the CDR3: TGTGCCAGTAACCCTAGGAGGGCTAGCGGGAGTAACACCGGGGAGCTGTTTTTT.

V is TRBV27 and J is TRBJ1-2; 9 bases are shared with TRBD1. The CDR3 length is 16 residues. CDR1 and CDR2 (germline): MNHEY, SMNVEV (reference sequence). V shed 2 bases and J 5 bases; nucleotides not matched to a gene: 9. DNA of the CDR3: TGTGCCAGCAGTTTAAGGCGGGACAGGGTAGGATATGGCTACACCTTC. Amino acid sequence: CASSLRRDRVGYGYTF.

The V and J genes are TRBV20-1 and TRBJ2-1, with 7 bases that match TRBD2. Germline-derived CDR1 and CDR2 are DFQATT and SNEGSKA (reference sequence). CDR3 length: 11 residues. The CDR3 sequence: CSLAGVNEQFF. The CDR3 DNA reads as TGCAGCCTGGCGGGGGTAAATGAGCAGTTCTTC.

The chain couples TRBV29-1 to TRBJ2-7; D remains ambiguous. Between the trimmed V and J ends, which lost 5 bases and 6 bases, there was a span of 23 bases. The CDR3 contains 15 residues. CDR1 is SQVTM, CDR2 ANQGSEA, per germline. CDR3 DNA sequence: TGCAGCGTTAAGCCGGAGTTATTAACCTCTGCCGAGCAGTACTTC. The encoded protein is CSVKPELLTSAEQYF.

The chain couples TRBV19 to TRBJ1-6; the D is unclear. Trimming cost V 5 bases and J 4 bases, with 30 bases left between them. CDR3 size: 21 residues. The V gene's germline CDR1 is LNHDA and CDR2 SQIVND (reference sequence). CDR3 nucleotides: TGTGCCAGTAGTCAAATGATGGACCTTAAAAAGGGAGGTTTATATAATTCACCCCTCCACTTT. Translation gives CASSQMMDLKKGGLYNSPLHF. The whole variable domain, filled in from reference TRBV19 and TRBJ1-6, reads DGGITQSPKYLFRKEGQNVTLSCEQNLNHDAMYWYRQDPGQGLRLIYYSQIVNDFQKGDIAEGYSVSREKKESFPLTVTSAQKNPTAFYLCASSQMMDLKKGGLYNSPLHFGNGTRLTVT.

A few counts support this clone. The rearrangement uses TRBV6-5 and TRBJ2-4; D remains unclear. The germline CDR1 and CDR2 sequences are MNHEY and SVGAGI. The CDR3 length is 13 residues. The V gene lost 4 bases and the J gene lost 6 bases, with 10 bases spanning the gap. CDR3 nucleotide sequence: TGTGCCAGCAGTTTGGGCACGACAAACATTCAGTACTTC. It is translated as CASSLGTTNIQYF.

The genes are TRBV5-4 and TRBJ2-7; possible D gene TRBD2, 6 bases. The CDR3 length is 14 residues. Trimming took off 4 bases at V and 1 base at J, with 12 bases between the two ends. Germline values: CDR1 SGHNT, CDR2 YYREEE (reference sequence). CDR3 bases: TGTGCCAGCAGCCGGACCGGGGGATCCTACGAGCAGTACTTC. It codes for CASSRTGGSYEQYF.

The genes are TRBV6-5 and TRBJ2-1, with TRBD1 as a possible D gene (5 bases). Trimming took 0 bases from V and 4 from J, leaving 10 bases between them. Per germline, CDR1 MNHEY and CDR2 SVGAGI. CDR3 length equals 15 residues. CDR3 residues: CASSYSQGVYNEQFF. The CDR3 DNA reads TGTGCCAGCAGTTACTCTCAGGGCGTATACAATGAGCAGTTCTTC.

The V and J genes are TRBV4-2 and TRBJ2-7; tentatively, D is TRBD1 (6 bases). The germline V gene encodes CDR1 LGHNA and CDR2 YNFKEQ. The V and J ends lost 1 base and 5 bases respectively, with 18 bases between them. CDR3 length equals 16 residues. CDR3 sequence reads: CASSQVSSGESDEQYF. The CDR3 DNA sequence: TGTGCCAGCAGCCAAGTAAGCTCAGGGGAGTCCGACGAGCAGTACTTC.

The chain links TRBV25-1 to TRBJ1-4; D possibly corresponds to TRBD1 (5 bases). Looked up from germline, CDR1 is MGHDK and CDR2 is SYGVNS. The CDR3 length is 15 residues. Trimming took off 4 bases at V and 6 bases at J, with 15 bases between the two ends. The CDR3 DNA reads as TGTGCCAGCAGTGTTCGGGCCCCCAGGGATGAAAAACTGTTTTTT. Translated, it gives CASSVRAPRDEKLFF.

The chain carries TRBV7-9 and TRBJ2-7; the match to TRBD1 covers 7 bases. With 11 bases clipped from V and 5 bases from J, the junction kept 3 bases outside the gene matches. The germline gives CDR1 SEHNR, CDR2 FQNEAQ (reference sequence). This CDR3 comprises 10 residues. CDR3 region: CALDRDEQYF. CDR3 coding DNA: TGTGCCCTTGACAGGGACGAGCAGTACTTC.

This clone was recorded only once. The chain links TRBV9 to TRBJ2-5, with TRBD2 matching over 15 bases. Germline V gene sequence: CDR1 SGDLS, CDR2 YYNGEE. Germline trimming cut 4 bases from V and 5 bases from J; bases unmatched to any gene: 6. CDR3 length equals 16 residues. CDR3 in amino acids: CASSSGTSGRRETQYF. In nucleotides, the CDR3 is TGTGCCAGCAGCAGCGGGACTAGCGGGAGGAGGGAGACCCAGTACTTC.

The rearrangement links TRBV6-5 to TRBJ2-3, with a weak D call TRBD1 (6 bases). This CDR3 contains 14 residues. Trimming removed 4 bases at V and 5 bases at J, with 13 bases between. Germline V gene data show CDR1 as MNHEY and CDR2 as SVGAGI. CDR3 sequence reads: CASSSGVRGDTQYF. CDR3 coding DNA: TGTGCCAGCAGTTCAGGGGTTCGCGGAGATACGCAGTATTTT.

This chain links TRBV25-1 with TRBJ2-1; TRBD2 matches 8 bases. The CDR3 runs to 17 residues. V trimming: 3 bases; J trimming: 6 bases; junction bases outside the gene matches: 13. CDR1 is MGHDK, CDR2 SYGVNS, per germline. The DNA of the CDR3 is TGTGCCAGCAGTGATTTGATGTCGGGACTAGGTGGCAATGAGCAGTTCTTC. Its translation is CASSDLMSGLGGNEQFF.

V is TRBV19 and J is TRBJ2-1, with D tentatively TRBD1 (6 bases). This CDR3 region has 15 residues. The ends were cut back, 2 bases at V and 5 bases at J, with 13 bases in the middle. Germline V gives CDR1 LNHDA, CDR2 SQIVND (reference sequence). The CDR3 DNA follows: TGTGCCAGTAGTATACGGCAGGGGCCCCACAATGAGCAGTTCTTC. It codes for CASSIRQGPHNEQFF.

V gene TRBV20-1 combines with J gene TRBJ2-3, with D uncertain. Germline CDR1 and CDR2: DFQATT and SNEGSKA (reference sequence). The CDR3 has 14 residues. The V and J ends lost 3 bases and 4 bases respectively, with 14 bases between them. The chain's CDR3 is CSASSVSLPDTQYF. Here the CDR3 DNA reads TGCAGTGCTAGTTCCGTGTCCCTTCCAGATACGCAGTATTTT.

The chain uses TRBV28 and TRBJ2-3, with 7 positions matching TRBD2. The CDR3 loop spans 16 amino acids. The V segment lost 5 bases and the J segment 3 bases; nucleotides outside the gene matches: 11. Germline CDR1 MDHEN, CDR2 SYDVKM. CDR3 DNA: TGTGCCAGCAGTCCTCAGGCGGGAGTTGGTACAGATACGCAGTATTTT. Translating it yields CASSPQAGVGTDTQYF.

This chain joins TRBV18 and TRBJ2-2; tentative D call: TRBD1 (6 bases). This CDR3 spans 15 amino acids. Germline values: CDR1 KGHSH, CDR2 LQKENI. V lost 3 bases to trimming and J lost 0 bases, with 8 bases between them. The DNA of the CDR3 is TGTGCCAGCTCACCGGGGGCAGCGAACACCGGGGAGCTGTTTTTT. It codes for CASSPGAANTGELFF.